This T cell receptor (beta chain) was observed in a study of siplizumab effects on memory and regulatory T cells. Points from the study as a whole: With siplizumab, Treg-derived clones averaged about 70% of mappable alloreactive CD4+ clones, versus 25% to 30% in controls.

This table comes from immunoSEQ multiplex PCR, and its TCRdb copy is limited to in-frame clones, with some not included. This table has roughly 100,000 clones, 80% to 95% appearing once. After removal of 2 bases from V and 5 bases from J, the junction contained 11 bases not matched to a gene. Germline values: CDR1 GTSNPN, CDR2 SVGIG (reference sequence). The CDR3 runs to 15 residues. Comment on this clone: Its specificity is unknown.

Source material: non-Treg CD4+ T cells sorted from blood. V and J are TRBV30 and TRBJ2-7; the match to TRBD1 covers 8 bases. The sequence was obtained from a human donor in good health. As DNA, the CDR3 is TGTGCCTGGAGTAATCCAGGACAGGGTGGGAACGAGCAGTACTTC. Encoded protein: CAWSNPGQGGNEQYF.